These 4 T cell receptor beta chains share one sample of origin, sequenced in a study of Ad26.COV2.S vaccination and SARS-CoV-2 variants. The table came from immunoSEQ multiplex PCR; TCRdb's copy has only in-frame clones and leaves some out. Of some 520,000 clones listed, around 88% are singletons. Treatment indicated: around 19 received Ad26.COV2.S at low or high dose, single or two shots; 5 received placebo; per-sample allocation not given. Day 63 following the first vaccine or placebo injection was when the samples were taken. The specimen comprised peripheral blood, sampled in a trial of Ad26.COV2.S vaccine versus placebo. The receptor source for this set is a person aged 18-65 years who received the Ad26.COV2.S COVID-19 vaccine or a placebo.

This CDR3 is CATRQGPYSNQPQHF. CDR3 sequence (DNA): TGTGCCACCAGGCAGGGCCCTTATAGCAATCAGCCCCAGCATTTT. This rearrangement joins TRBV19 to TRBJ1-5, with a possible D match to TRBD1 (5 bases). CDR1 and CDR2 (germline): LNHDA, SQIVND (reference sequence). Trimming removed 10 bases at V and 0 bases at J, with 16 bases between. This CDR3 is built from 15 residues.

This sequence joins TRBV6-1 and TRBJ1-5; D is unclear. Germline CDR1 and CDR2: MNHNS and SASEGT. Trimming shortened V by 1 base and J by 4 bases, and 2 bases separated the two germline ends. The CDR3 has 12 residues. CDR3 amino acids: CASSEGNQPQHF. The CDR3 bases are TGTGCCAGCAGTGAAGGGAATCAGCCCCAGCATTTT.

The genes are TRBV6-5 and TRBJ1-3; D may be TRBD1 (6 bases). This CDR3 is built from 14 residues. CDR1 MNHEY and CDR2 SVGAGI come from the germline V gene. V dropped 10 bases and J dropped 0 bases, with 13 bases sitting between them. The CDR3 is CATVRGNSGNTIYF. The CDR3 DNA reads as TGTGCCACCGTGAGGGGGAACTCTGGAAACACCATATATTTT.

The V call is TRBV7-9, the J call TRBJ2-2; D gene unclear. Trimming pared 3 bases from V and 3 bases from J, leaving 5 bases between. In germline, CDR1 is SEHNR, CDR2 FQNEAQ (reference sequence). The CDR3 spans 13 residues. The CDR3 DNA reads as TGTGCCAGCAGCTTGGGGTACACCGGGGAGCTGTTTTTT. This gives the protein CASSLGYTGELFF.